The 11 T cell receptor beta chains below all came from one sample that was sequenced in a study of cytomegalovirus exposure and HLA in healthy donors. PCR employed 60 Vbeta and 13 Jbeta primers. The assay was immunoSEQ multiplex PCR, and TCRdb's table has in-frame clones only and misses some. The sample includes 120,000 or so clones, 15% to 20% of them seen just once. The specimen was PBMCs. These receptors were obtained from a female donor in good health and CMV-seropositive.

The genes are TRBV28 and TRBJ1-5; 8 nucleotides match TRBD1. Germline lookup yields CDR1 MDHEN and CDR2 SYDVKM. This CDR3 comprises 17 residues. Trimming at V came to 1 base and at J to 4 bases, leaving 9 bases not matched to a gene. Here the CDR3 reads CASSLLAGGLSNQPQHF. The DNA for the CDR3 is TGTGCCAGCAGTTTATTGGCAGGGGGCTTAAGTAATCAGCCCCAGCATTTT. The whole variable domain, remainder taken from reference TRBV28 and TRBJ1-5, is DVKVTQSSRYLVKRTGEKVFLECVQDMDHENMFWYRQDPGLGLRLIYFSYDVKMKEKGDIPEGYSVSREKKERFSLILESASTNQTSMYLCASSLLAGGLSNQPQHFGDGTRLSIL.

This clone was counted between two and nine times. The V gene is TRBV5-3, the J gene TRBJ1-5; D might be TRBD1 (5 bases). TRBV5-3 falls under the ORF class, with uncertain function. The germline V and J ends were trimmed by 3 bases and 7 bases, with 17 bases remaining between them. This CDR3 is built from 15 residues. DNA for the CDR3: TGTGCCAGAAGCTCTCTGGGCAGGGTAAGACAGCCCCAGCATTTT. It codes for CARSSLGRVRQPQHF.

In its sample, this clone was seen a few times. At one boundary the junction diverges from the germline segment, which might be a read error. This chain joins TRBV2 and TRBJ2-5; D remains unclear. This CDR3 contains 15 residues. Looked up from germline, CDR1 is SNHLY and CDR2 is FYNNEI. The CDR3 reads CASSEGGRVREAQYF. In DNA form, the CDR3 reads TGTGCCAGCAGTGAAGGCGGCCGAGTAAGAGAGGCCCAGTACTTC.

This clone showed up just a few times. The chain is built from TRBV16 and TRBJ1-4; 9 bases agree with TRBD1. V dropped 4 bases and J dropped 5; count of bases not matched to a gene: 8. In germline, CDR1 is KGHSY, CDR2 FQNENV. The CDR3 extends over 16 amino acids. CDR3 DNA sequence: TGTGCCAGCAGCCTGGGACAGGGTGTGCCAAATGAAAAACTGTTTTTT. This sequence encodes CASSLGQGVPNEKLFF.

This sequence joins TRBV2 and TRBJ1-3; 7 bases match TRBD1. Per germline, CDR1 SNHLY and CDR2 FYNNEI. After removal of 6 bases from V and 0 bases from J, the junction contained 5 bases not matched to a gene. The CDR3 has 15 residues. The CDR3 DNA reads TGTGCCAGCAGCGAGGGACAGCGCTCTGGAAACACCATATATTTT. It translates to CASSEGQRSGNTIYF.

The table lists this clone with a few counts. The gene calls are TRBV4-3 and TRBJ1-2, with 8 bases that match TRBD1. The CDR3 length is 18 residues. CDR1 and CDR2 (germline): LGHNA, YSLEER. With V trimmed by 0 bases and J by 5 bases, 14 bases remained unmatched. The CDR3 DNA reads as TGCGCCAGCAGCCAAGATAAAGGACAGGGTCTCTTTCTATATGGCTACACCTTC. Protein sequence: CASSQDKGQGLFLYGYTF.

This rearrangement joins TRBV2 to TRBJ2-7, with 7 nucleotides matching TRBD1. The V gene's germline CDR1 is SNHLY and CDR2 FYNNEI. CDR3 length: 13 amino acids. V lost 8 bases and J lost 3; bases outside the gene matches: 7. The CDR3 nucleotides are TGTGCCAGCGGCCATGGGACAGACTACGAGCAGTACTTC. Its protein product is CASGHGTDYEQYF.

CDR3 bases: TGTGCCAGCAGTTTATCGGGTTGGGGGGACAGGGATTACGAGCAGTACTTC. It is translated as CASSLSGWGDRDYEQYF. The genes are TRBV28 and TRBJ2-7, with TRBD1 matching 9 bases. Germline V gives CDR1 MDHEN, CDR2 SYDVKM. The junction had 11 bases not matched to a gene; V was cut back by 1 base and J by 4 bases. The CDR3 has 17 residues. The whole variable domain, remainder taken from reference TRBV28 and TRBJ2-7, is DVKVTQSSRYLVKRTGEKVFLECVQDMDHENMFWYRQDPGLGLRLIYFSYDVKMKEKGDIPEGYSVSREKKERFSLILESASTNQTSMYLCASSLSGWGDRDYEQYFGPGTRLTVT.

The chain has TRBV6-5 and TRBJ1-1; TRBD1 matches 7 bases. The CDR3 runs to 12 residues. V shed 5 bases and J 9 bases; nucleotides not matched to a gene: 6. In germline, CDR1 is MNHEY, CDR2 SVGAGI. The CDR3 reads CASSTTGQKAFF. CDR3 coding DNA: TGTGCCAGCAGTACGACGGGACAGAAAGCTTTCTTT.

The V gene is TRBV9, the J gene TRBJ2-5; possible D gene TRBD1, 5 bases. Germline-derived CDR1 and CDR2 are SGDLS and YYNGEE. The ends were cut back, 1 base at V and 1 base at J, with 11 bases in the middle. The CDR3 loop spans 15 amino acids. The CDR3 DNA sequence: TGTGCCAGCAGCGTATCCTGGGGCTCCCAAGAGACCCAGTACTTC. Translating gives CASSVSWGSQETQYF.

This clone showed up just a few times. The chain couples TRBV6-6 to TRBJ2-7; D gene unclear. With 2 bases removed from V and 5 bases from J, the gap between germline ends came to 7 bases. This CDR3 is built from 12 residues. Germline CDR1 and CDR2: MNHNY and SVGAGI (reference sequence). Here the CDR3 DNA reads TGTGCCAGCAGTTACCAGGTGGACGAGCAGTACTTC. Its protein product is CASSYQVDEQYF.